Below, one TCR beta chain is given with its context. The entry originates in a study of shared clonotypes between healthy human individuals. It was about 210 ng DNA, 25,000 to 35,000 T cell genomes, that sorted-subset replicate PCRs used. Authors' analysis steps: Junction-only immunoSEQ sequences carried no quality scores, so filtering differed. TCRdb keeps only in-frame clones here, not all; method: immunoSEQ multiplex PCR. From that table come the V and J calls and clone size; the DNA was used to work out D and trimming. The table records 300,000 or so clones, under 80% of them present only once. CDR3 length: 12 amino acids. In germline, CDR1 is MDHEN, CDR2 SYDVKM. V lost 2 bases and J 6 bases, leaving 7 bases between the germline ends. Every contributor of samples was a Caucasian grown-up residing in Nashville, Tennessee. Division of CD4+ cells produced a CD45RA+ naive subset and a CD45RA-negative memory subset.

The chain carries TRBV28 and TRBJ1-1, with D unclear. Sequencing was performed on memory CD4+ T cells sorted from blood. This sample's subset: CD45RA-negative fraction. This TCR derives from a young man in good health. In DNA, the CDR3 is TGTGCCAGCAGTTTAGCCTTCGCTGAAGCTTTCTTT. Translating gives CASSLAFAEAFF.